This TCR beta chain emerged from a study of T cells in Graves' hyperthyroidism and ophthalmopathy. This clonotype was recorded at least ten times. The antigen is not known. The germline CDR1 and CDR2 sequences are DFQATT and SNEGSKA (reference sequence). V was trimmed by 6 bases and J by 3 bases, leaving 22 bases between them. The CDR3 runs 16 residues. Researchers defined stable Graves' hyperthyroidism as no ophthalmopathy progression within 18 months. Uncontrolled infections, other autoimmune diseases, pregnancy or lactation led to exclusion of patients. More than 9.5 ml fresh peripheral blood yielded the PBMCs. Template material for amplifying TCR beta CDR3 regions consisted of RNA transcripts. An initial round of RT-PCR targeting the TCR CDR3 relied on the HTBI primer set. TCRdb recomputed calls from the multiplex PCR reads with MiXCR, one row per CDR3 protein. The sample contains 400,000 to 500,000 distinct CDR3 sequences, under 15% of which appear only once.

General study points: Most thyroid-expanded clonotypes above 0.001 were also found in blood.

Sequencing was performed on blood. The genes are TRBV20-1 and TRBJ2-3; no clear D. This sequence originates from a young woman with Graves' hyperthyroidism. CDR3 loop: CSAAYLQRDITDTQYF. The CDR3 DNA reads as TGCAGTGCCGCTTATTTACAGCGAGACATAACAGATACGCAGTATTTT.